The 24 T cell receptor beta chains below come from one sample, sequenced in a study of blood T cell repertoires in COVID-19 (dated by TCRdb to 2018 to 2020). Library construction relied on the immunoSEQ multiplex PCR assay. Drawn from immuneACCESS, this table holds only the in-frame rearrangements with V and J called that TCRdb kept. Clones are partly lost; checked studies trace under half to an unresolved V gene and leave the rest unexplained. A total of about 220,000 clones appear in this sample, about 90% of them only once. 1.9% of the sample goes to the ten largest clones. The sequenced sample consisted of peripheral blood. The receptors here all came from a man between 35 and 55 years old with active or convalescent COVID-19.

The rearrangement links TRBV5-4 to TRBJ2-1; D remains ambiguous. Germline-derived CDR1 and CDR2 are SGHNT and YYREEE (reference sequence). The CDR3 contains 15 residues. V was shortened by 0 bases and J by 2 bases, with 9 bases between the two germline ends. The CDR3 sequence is CASSLELNPYNEQFF. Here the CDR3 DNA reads TGTGCCAGCAGCTTGGAACTAAACCCCTACAATGAGCAGTTCTTC.

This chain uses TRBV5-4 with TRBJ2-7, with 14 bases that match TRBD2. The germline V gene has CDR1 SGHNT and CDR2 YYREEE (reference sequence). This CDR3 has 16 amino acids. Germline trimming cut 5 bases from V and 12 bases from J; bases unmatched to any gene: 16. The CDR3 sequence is CASRPAGGLAGVQSYF. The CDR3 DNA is TGTGCCAGCAGACCGGCAGGGGGACTAGCGGGAGTTCAGTCGTACTTC.

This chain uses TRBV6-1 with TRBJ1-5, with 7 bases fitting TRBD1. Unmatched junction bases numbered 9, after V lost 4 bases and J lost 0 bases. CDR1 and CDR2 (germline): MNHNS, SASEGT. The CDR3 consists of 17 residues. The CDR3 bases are TGTGCCAGCAGTGTCTACAGGGGTACTATTAGCAATCAGCCCCAGCATTTT. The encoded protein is CASSVYRGTISNQPQHF.

The CDR3: CASSARQGPYEQYF. In DNA form, the CDR3 reads TGTGCCAGCAGCGCTCGACAGGGCCCCTACGAGCAGTACTTC. This rearrangement joins TRBV7-9 to TRBJ2-7, with TRBD1 identical over 7 bases. The CDR3 length is 14 residues. CDR1 and CDR2 (germline): SEHNR, FQNEAQ (reference sequence). V was clipped by 5 bases and J by 2 bases; unmatched bases: 6. Based on the CDR3 plus reference TRBV7-9 and TRBJ2-7, the full variable domain is DTGVSQNPRHKITKRGQNVTFRCDPISEHNRLYWYRQTLGQGPEFLTYFQNEAQLEKSRLLSDRFSAERPKGSFSTLEIQRTEQGDSAMYLCASSARQGPYEQYFGPGTRLTVT.

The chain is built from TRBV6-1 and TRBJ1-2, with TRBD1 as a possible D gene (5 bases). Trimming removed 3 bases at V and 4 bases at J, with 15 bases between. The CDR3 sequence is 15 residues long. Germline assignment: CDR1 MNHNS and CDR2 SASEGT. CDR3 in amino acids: CASSDSLAGRYGYTF. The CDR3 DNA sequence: TGTGCCAGCAGTGATTCTCTGGCAGGGCGCTATGGCTACACCTTC.

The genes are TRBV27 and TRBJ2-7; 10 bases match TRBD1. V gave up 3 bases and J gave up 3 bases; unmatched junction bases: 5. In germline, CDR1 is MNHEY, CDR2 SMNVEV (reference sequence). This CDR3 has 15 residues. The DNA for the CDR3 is TGTGCCAGCAGTTTCGGGACAGGGGAAGACTACGAGCAGTACTTC. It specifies CASSFGTGEDYEQYF.

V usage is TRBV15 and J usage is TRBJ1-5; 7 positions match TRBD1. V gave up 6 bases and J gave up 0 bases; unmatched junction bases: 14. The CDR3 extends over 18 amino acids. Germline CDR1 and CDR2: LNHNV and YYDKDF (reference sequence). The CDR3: CATRTGQDAVYSNQPQHF. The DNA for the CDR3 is TGTGCCACCAGGACTGGACAGGACGCCGTTTATAGCAATCAGCCCCAGCATTTT.

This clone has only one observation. The chain's CDR3 is CASSWTPLSGNTIYF. Here the CDR3 DNA reads TGTGCCAGCAGCTGGACACCACTCTCTGGAAACACCATATATTTT. The chain uses TRBV11-2 and TRBJ1-3; possibly TRBD1 for D (5 bases). V was trimmed by 4 bases and J by 0 bases, leaving 10 bases between them. The CDR3 covers 15 residues. The germline CDR1 and CDR2 sequences are SGHAT and FQNNGV.

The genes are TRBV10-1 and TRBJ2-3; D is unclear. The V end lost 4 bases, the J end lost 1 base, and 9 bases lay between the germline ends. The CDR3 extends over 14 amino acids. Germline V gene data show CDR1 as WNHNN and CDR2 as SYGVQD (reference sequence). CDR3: CASSARGGTDTQYF. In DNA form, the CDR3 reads TGCGCCAGCAGTGCGAGAGGAGGCACAGATACGCAGTATTTT.

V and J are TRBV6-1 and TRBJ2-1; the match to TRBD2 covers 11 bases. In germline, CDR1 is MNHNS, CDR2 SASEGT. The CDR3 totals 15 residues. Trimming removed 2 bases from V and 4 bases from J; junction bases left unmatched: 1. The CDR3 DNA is TGTGCCAGCAGTGAAATAGCGGGAGGGTACAATGAGCAGTTCTTC. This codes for CASSEIAGGYNEQFF.

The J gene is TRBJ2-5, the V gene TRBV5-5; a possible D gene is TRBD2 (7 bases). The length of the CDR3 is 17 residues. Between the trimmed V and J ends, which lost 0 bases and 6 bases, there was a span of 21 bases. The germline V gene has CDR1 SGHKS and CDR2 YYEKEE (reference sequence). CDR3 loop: CASSLAPGGRREKTQYF. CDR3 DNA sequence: TGTGCCAGCAGCTTGGCCCCCGGGGGGCGGAGGGAAAAGACCCAGTACTTC. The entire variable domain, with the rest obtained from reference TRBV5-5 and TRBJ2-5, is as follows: DAGVTQSPTHLIKTRGQQVTLRCSPISGHKSVSWYQQVLGQGPQFIFQYYEKEERGRGNFPDRFSARQFPNYSSELNVNALLLGDSALYLCASSLAPGGRREKTQYFGPGTRLLVL.

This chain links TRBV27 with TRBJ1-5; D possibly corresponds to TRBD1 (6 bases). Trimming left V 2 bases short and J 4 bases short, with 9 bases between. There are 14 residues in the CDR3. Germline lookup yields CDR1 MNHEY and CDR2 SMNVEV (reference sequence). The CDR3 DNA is TGTGCCAGCAGTTTACAGGGGACAAATCAGCCCCAGCATTTT. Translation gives CASSLQGTNQPQHF.

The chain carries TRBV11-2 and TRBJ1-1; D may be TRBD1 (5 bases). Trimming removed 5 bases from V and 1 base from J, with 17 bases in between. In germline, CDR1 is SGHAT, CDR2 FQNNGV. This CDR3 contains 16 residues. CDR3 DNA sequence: TGTGCCAGCAGCGCTCCCTCCACAGGACGGAACACTGAAGCTTTCTTT. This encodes CASSAPSTGRNTEAFF.

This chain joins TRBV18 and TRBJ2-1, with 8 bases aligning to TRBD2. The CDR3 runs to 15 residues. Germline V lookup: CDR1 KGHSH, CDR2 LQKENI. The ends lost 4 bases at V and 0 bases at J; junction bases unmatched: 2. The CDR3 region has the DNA TGTGCCAGCTCACAAGCGGGAGCCTCCTACAATGAGCAGTTCTTC. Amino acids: CASSQAGASYNEQFF.

In DNA form, the CDR3 reads TGTGCCAGCAGTTTAAGGGCGGGGGGTGAGGAGACCCAGTACTTC. It translates to CASSLRAGGEETQYF. This rearrangement joins TRBV28 to TRBJ2-5; 8 bases agree with TRBD2. The germline gives CDR1 MDHEN, CDR2 SYDVKM. V dropped 2 bases and J dropped 5; count of bases not matched to a gene: 7. CDR3 size: 15 residues.

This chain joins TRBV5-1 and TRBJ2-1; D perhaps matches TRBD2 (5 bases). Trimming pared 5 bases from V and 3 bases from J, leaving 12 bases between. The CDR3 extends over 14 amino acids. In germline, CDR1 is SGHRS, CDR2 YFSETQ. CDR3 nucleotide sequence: TGCGCCAGCAGAGCACTAGAACTCTACAATGAGCAGTTCTTC. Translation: CASRALELYNEQFF.

The CDR3 DNA follows: TGCGCCAGCAGTGCAGGGCGGGAGACCCAGTACTTC. Its protein is CASSAGRETQYF. V usage is TRBV10-1 and J usage is TRBJ2-5, with D maybe TRBD1 (5 bases). The CDR3 consists of 12 residues. V was pared by 4 bases and J by 5 bases, with 8 bases between. Germline V CDR1 and CDR2: WNHNN, SYGVQD (reference sequence).

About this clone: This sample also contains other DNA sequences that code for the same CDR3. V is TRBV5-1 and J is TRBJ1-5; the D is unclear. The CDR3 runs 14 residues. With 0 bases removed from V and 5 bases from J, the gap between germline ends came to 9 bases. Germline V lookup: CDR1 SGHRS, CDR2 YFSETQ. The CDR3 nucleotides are TGCGCCAGCAGCTTGGACGGGTCTGATCAGCCCCAGCATTTT. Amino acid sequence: CASSLDGSDQPQHF.

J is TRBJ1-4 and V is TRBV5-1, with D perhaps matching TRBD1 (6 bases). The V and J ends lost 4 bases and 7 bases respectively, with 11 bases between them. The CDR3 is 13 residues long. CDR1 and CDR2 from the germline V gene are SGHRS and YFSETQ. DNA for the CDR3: TGCGCCAGCAGCGCCGGACAGATTGAAAAACTGTTTTTT. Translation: CASSAGQIEKLFF.

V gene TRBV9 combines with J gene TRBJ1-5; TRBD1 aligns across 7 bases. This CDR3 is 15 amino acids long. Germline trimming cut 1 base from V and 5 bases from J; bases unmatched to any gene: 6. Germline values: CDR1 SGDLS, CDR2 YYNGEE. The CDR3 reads CASSVLGTADQPQHF. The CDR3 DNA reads TGTGCCAGCAGCGTACTTGGGACAGCGGATCAGCCCCAGCATTTT.

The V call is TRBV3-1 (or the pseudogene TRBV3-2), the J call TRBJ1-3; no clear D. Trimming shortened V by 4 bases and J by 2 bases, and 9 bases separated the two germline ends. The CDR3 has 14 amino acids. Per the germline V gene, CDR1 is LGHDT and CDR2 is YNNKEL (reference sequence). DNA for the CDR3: TGTGCCAGCAGCCGAGCGACTCCTGGAAACACCATATATTTT. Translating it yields CASSRATPGNTIYF.

CDR3 protein: CATSDLGRAYTF. Here the CDR3 DNA reads TGTGCCACCAGTGATTTGGGCAGGGCCTACACCTTC. The J gene is TRBJ1-2, the V gene TRBV24-1; D perhaps matches TRBD1 (5 bases). Germline CDR1 and CDR2: KGHDR and SFDVKD. The germline V and J ends were trimmed by 0 bases and 10 bases, with 8 bases remaining between them. This CDR3 has 12 residues.

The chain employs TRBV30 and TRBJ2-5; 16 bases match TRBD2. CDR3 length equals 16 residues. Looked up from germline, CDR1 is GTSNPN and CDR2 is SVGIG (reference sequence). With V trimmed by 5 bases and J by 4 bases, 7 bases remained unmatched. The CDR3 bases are TGTGCCTGGGGGACTAGCGGGAGGGCCTTTGGAGAGACCCAGTACTTC. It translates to CAWGTSGRAFGETQYF.

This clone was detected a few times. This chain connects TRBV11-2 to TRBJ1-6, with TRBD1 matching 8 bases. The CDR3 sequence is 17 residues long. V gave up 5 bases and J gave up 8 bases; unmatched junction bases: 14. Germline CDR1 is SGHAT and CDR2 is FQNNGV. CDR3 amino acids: CASSRRPGQGQDSPLHF. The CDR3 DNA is TGTGCCAGCAGCCGTCGCCCAGGACAGGGTCAGGATTCACCCCTCCACTTT.